This T cell receptor (beta chain) was sequenced in a study of T cell repertoires in cytomegalovirus infection. Study results and caveats: Dominating the ex vivo response were HLA-C-restricted CMV-specific TCR beta clonotypes.

TCRdb fed the reads into MiXCR, producing one record per CDR3 protein. The sample yields roughly 90,000 distinct CDR3 sequences, around 32% seen once. This clonotype has a handful of counts. The antigen is not known. Trimming removed 1 base from V and 1 base from J, with 22 bases in between. The V gene's germline CDR1 is DFQATT and CDR2 SNEGSKA (reference sequence). The CDR3 runs 18 residues. This material consisted of CD8+ T cells from cultured PBMCs, taken from culture after CMV antigen stimulation. The chain couples TRBV20-1 to TRBJ1-1; D perhaps matches TRBD1 (5 bases). The TCR sequence derives from a human donor in good health (CMV status not recorded). Some clones in this sample may be carry-over from other donors' samples. The CDR3: CSARATPGLRTPNTEAFF. The CDR3 DNA reads as TGCAGTGCTAGAGCCACACCGGGACTGAGGACGCCGAACACTGAAGCTTTCTTT.